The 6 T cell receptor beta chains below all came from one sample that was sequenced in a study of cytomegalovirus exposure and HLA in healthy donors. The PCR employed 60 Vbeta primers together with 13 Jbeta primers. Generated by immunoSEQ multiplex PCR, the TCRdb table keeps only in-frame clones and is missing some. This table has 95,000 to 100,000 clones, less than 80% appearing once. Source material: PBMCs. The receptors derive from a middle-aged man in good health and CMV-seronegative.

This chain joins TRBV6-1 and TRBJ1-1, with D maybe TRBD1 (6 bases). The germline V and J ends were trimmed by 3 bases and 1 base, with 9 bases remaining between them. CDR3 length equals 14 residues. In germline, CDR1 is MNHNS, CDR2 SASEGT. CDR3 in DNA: TGTGCCAGCAGTGAGGACAGACGGAACACTGAAGCTTTCTTT. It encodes CASSEDRRNTEAFF.

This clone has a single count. This CDR3 is CASKYLRSTDTQYF. The CDR3 region has the DNA TGTGCCAGCAAATACCTACGCAGCACAGATACGCAGTATTTT. The V and J genes are TRBV6-5 and TRBJ2-3; D gene unclear. Per the germline V gene, CDR1 is MNHEY and CDR2 is SVGAGI. The CDR3 is 14 amino acids. Trimming took 7 bases from V and 0 from J, leaving 11 bases between them.

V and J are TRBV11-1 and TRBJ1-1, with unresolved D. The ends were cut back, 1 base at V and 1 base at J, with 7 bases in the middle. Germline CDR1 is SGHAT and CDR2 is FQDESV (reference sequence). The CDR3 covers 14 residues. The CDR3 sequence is CASSLDRWNTEAFF. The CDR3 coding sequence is TGTGCCAGCAGCTTAGACAGATGGAACACTGAAGCTTTCTTT.

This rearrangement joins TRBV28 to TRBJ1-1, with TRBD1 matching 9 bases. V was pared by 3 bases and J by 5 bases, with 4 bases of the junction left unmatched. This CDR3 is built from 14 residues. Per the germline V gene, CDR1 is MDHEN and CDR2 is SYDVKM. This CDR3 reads CASSLGQGRTEAFF. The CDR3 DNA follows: TGTGCCAGCAGTTTGGGACAGGGAAGGACTGAAGCTTTCTTT.

The CDR3 bases are TGTGCCAGCAGCCTCGGACAGTTCCCTCTTCGGGAGACCCAGTACTTC. It is translated as CASSLGQFPLRETQYF. V is TRBV5-4 and J is TRBJ2-5, with D maybe TRBD1 (6 bases). The CDR3 has 16 amino acids. CDR1 is SGHNT, CDR2 YYREEE, per germline (reference sequence). Trimming left V 4 bases short and J 5 bases short, with 21 bases between.

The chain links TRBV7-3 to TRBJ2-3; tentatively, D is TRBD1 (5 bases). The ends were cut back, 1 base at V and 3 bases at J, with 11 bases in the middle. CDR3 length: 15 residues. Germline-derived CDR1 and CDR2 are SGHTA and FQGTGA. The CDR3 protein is CASSLKGQGTDTQYF. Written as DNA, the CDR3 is TGTGCCAGCAGCTTAAAGGGTCAGGGTACAGATACGCAGTATTTT.